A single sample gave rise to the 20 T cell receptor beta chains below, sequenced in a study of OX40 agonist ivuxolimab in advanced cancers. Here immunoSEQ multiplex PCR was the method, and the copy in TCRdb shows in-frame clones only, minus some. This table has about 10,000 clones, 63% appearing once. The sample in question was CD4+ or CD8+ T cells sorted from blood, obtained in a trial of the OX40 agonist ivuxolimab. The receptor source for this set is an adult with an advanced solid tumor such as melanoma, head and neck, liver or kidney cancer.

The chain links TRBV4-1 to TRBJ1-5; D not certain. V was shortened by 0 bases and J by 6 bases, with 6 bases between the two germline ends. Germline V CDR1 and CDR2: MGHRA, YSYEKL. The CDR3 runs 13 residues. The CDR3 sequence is CASSQEGGQPQHF. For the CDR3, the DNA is TGCGCCAGCAGCCAAGAGGGTGGTCAGCCCCAGCATTTT.

The CDR3 DNA reads TGTGCCAGCAGCTGGGGACTGACAACAAACTCCTACGAGCAGTACTTC. This codes for CASSWGLTTNSYEQYF. The V and J genes are TRBV7-9 and TRBJ2-7; a weak D match, TRBD2 (6 bases). V was clipped by 4 bases and J by 0 bases, with 16 bases between them. Germline V CDR1 and CDR2: SEHNR, FQNEAQ (reference sequence). The CDR3 totals 16 residues.

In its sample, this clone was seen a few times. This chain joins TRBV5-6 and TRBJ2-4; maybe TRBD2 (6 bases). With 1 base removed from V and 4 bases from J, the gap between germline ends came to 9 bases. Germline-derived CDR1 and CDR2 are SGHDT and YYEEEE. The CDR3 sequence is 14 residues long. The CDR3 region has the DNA TGTGCCAGCAGCTTGTCCGCGGGAAAAAACATTCAGTACTTC. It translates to CASSLSAGKNIQYF.

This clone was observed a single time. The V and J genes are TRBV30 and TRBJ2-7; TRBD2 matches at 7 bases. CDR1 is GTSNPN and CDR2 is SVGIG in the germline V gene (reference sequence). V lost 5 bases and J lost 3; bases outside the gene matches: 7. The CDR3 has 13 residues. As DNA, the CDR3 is TGTGCCTGGCGGGACGGGGGGATCTACGAGCAGTACTTC. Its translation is CAWRDGGIYEQYF.

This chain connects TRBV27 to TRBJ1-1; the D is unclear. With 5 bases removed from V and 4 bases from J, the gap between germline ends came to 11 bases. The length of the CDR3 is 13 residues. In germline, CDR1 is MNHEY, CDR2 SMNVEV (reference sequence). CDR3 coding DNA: TGTGCCAGCAGTGAAGTTGTCGGCACTGAAGCTTTCTTT. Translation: CASSEVVGTEAFF.

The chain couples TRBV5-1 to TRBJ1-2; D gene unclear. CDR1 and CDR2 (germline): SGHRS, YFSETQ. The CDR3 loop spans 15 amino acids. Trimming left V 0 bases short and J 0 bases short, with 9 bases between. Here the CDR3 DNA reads TGCGCCAGCAGCTTGGCGGGAGTAGCTAACTATGGCTACACCTTC. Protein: CASSLAGVANYGYTF.

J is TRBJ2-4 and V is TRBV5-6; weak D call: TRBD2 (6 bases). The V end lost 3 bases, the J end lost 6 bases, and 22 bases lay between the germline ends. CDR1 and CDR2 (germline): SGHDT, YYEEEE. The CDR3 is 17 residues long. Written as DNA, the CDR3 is TGTGCCAGCAGCTCCCTTCTGTGGCTAGCGCCTACAAACATTCAGTACTTC. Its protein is CASSSLLWLAPTNIQYF.

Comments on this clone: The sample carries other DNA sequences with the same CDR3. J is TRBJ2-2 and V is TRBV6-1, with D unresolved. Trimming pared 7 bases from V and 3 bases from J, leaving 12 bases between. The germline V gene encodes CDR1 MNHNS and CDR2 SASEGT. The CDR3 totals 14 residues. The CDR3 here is CASISGVYTGELFF. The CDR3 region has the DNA TGTGCCAGCATCTCTGGAGTTTACACCGGGGAGCTGTTTTTT.

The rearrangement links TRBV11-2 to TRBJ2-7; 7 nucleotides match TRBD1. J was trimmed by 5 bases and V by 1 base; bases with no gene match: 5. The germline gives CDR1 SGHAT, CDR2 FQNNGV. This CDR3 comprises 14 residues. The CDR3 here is CASSLVGTDDEQYF. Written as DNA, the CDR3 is TGTGCCAGCAGCTTAGTAGGGACAGACGACGAGCAGTACTTC.

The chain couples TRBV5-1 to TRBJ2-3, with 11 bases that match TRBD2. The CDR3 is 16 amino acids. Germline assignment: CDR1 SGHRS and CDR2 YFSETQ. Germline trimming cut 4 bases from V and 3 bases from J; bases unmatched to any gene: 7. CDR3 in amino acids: CASSRLVAGGTDTQYF. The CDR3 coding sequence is TGCGCCAGCAGCCGTCTTGTAGCGGGAGGGACAGATACGCAGTATTTT.

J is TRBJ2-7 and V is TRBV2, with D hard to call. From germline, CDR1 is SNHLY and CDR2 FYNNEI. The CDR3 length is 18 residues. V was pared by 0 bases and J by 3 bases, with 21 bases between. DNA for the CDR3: TGTGCCAGCAGTGAAGCGCTTCTACCGGCACCACGGATCTACGAGCAGTACTTC. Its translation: CASSEALLPAPRIYEQYF. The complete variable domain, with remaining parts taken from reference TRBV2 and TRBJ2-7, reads EPEVTQTPSHQVTQMGQEVILRCVPISNHLYFYWYRQILGQKVEFLVSFYNNEISEKSEIFDDQFSVERPDGSNFTLKIRSTKLEDSAMYFCASSEALLPAPRIYEQYFGPGTRLTVT.

This CDR3 reads CASTLGSSSDEQYF. The CDR3 region has the DNA TGTGCCAGCACCCTAGGAAGTAGCTCTGACGAGCAGTACTTC. The chain links TRBV2 to TRBJ2-7; no clear D gene. V shed 7 bases and J shed 5 bases, with 18 bases lying between them. CDR3 length: 14 amino acids. The germline gives CDR1 SNHLY, CDR2 FYNNEI.

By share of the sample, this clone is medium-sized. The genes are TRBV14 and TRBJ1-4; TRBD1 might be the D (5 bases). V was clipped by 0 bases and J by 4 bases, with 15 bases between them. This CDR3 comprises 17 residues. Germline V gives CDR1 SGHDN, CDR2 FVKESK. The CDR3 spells CASSQDLSGALNEKLFF. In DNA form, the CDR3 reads TGTGCCAGCAGCCAAGACTTGTCCGGGGCTCTTAATGAAAAACTGTTTTTT.

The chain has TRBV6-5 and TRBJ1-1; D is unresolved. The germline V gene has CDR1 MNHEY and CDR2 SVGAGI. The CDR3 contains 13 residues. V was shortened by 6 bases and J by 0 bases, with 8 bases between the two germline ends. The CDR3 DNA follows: TGTGCCAGCAGCCGCGGGGTGAACACTGAAGCTTTCTTT. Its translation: CASSRGVNTEAFF.

CDR3 DNA sequence: TGCGCCAGCAGCCAAGAGGTGCCGGGAGTGACGGCCTACGAGCAGTACTTC. This sequence encodes CASSQEVPGVTAYEQYF. The V and J genes are TRBV4-1 and TRBJ2-7; maybe TRBD2 (6 bases). The germline CDR1 and CDR2 sequences are MGHRA and YSYEKL. The length of the CDR3 is 17 residues. V lost 0 bases and J lost 2, with 17 bases in between.

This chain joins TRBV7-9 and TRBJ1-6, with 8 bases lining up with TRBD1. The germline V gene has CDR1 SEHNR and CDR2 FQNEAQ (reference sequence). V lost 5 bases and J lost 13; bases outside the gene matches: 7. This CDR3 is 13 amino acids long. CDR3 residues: CASSLGQVWPLHF. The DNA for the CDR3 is TGTGCCAGCAGCCTGGGACAGGTTTGGCCCCTCCACTTT.

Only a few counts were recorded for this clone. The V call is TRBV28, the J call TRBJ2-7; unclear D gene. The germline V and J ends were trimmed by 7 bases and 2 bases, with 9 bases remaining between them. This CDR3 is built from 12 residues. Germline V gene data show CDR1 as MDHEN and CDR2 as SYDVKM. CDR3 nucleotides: TGTGCCAGCAAAGATTTTACCTACGAGCAGTACTTC. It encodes CASKDFTYEQYF.

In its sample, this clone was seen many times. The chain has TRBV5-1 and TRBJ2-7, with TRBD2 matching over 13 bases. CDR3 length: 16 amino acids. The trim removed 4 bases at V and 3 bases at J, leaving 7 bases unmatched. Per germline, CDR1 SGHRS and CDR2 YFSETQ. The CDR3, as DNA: TGCGCCAGCAGCGCCGGGACTAGCGGGGACATCTACGAGCAGTACTTC. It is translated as CASSAGTSGDIYEQYF.

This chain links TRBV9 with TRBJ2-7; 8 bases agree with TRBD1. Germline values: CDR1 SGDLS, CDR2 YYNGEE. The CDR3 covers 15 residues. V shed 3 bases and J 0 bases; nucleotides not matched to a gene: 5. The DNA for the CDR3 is TGTGCCAGCAGCGAGACAGGGGCTAGCTCCTACGAGCAGTACTTC. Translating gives CASSETGASSYEQYF.

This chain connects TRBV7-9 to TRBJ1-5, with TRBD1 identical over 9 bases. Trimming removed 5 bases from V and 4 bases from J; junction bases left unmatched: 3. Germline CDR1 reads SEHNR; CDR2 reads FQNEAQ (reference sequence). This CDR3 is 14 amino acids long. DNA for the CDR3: TGTGCCAGCAGCCTCGGGACAGGGAATCAGCCCCAGCATTTT. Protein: CASSLGTGNQPQHF.